This passage covers 21 T cell receptor beta chains from one sample sequenced in a study of OX40 agonist ivuxolimab in advanced cancers. Using immunoSEQ multiplex PCR, the repertoire was profiled, and TCRdb retains in-frame clones only, with some absent. The sample contains roughly 68,000 clones, approximately 83% of which appear only once. The specimen comprised CD4+ or CD8+ T cells sorted from blood, sampled in a trial of the OX40 agonist ivuxolimab. The receptors were sampled from an adult with an advanced solid tumor such as melanoma, head and neck, liver or kidney cancer.

The chain is built from TRBV5-1 and TRBJ1-4; no clear D gene. V lost 0 bases to trimming and J lost 8 bases, with 17 bases between them. The V gene's germline CDR1 is SGHRS and CDR2 YFSETQ. This CDR3 is 16 amino acids long. In DNA form, the CDR3 reads TGCGCCAGCAGCTTGGCGGCCGGGGTATCGGGCGAAAAACTGTTTTTT. It specifies CASSLAAGVSGEKLFF.

The V gene is TRBV18, the J gene TRBJ2-7, with TRBD1 identical over 9 bases. This CDR3 spans 14 amino acids. Per the germline V gene, CDR1 is KGHSH and CDR2 is LQKENI. The trim removed 4 bases at V and 7 bases at J, leaving 8 bases unmatched. CDR3 nucleotide sequence: TGTGCCAGCTCACAGCGAGACAGGGGGGAGGAGCAGTACTTC. Translated, it gives CASSQRDRGEEQYF.

The rearrangement joins TRBV18 to TRBJ2-5, with D tentatively TRBD1 or TRBD2 (5 bases each). The CDR3 extends over 13 amino acids. Germline CDR1 and CDR2: KGHSH and LQKENI. V dropped 2 bases and J dropped 5 bases, with 9 bases sitting between them. The CDR3 nucleotides are TGTGCCAGCTCACCAAATGGGGGTGAGACCCAGTACTTC. Its translation: CASSPNGGETQYF.

The chain carries TRBV5-1 and TRBJ2-3, with 9 bases matching TRBD1. With V trimmed by 1 base and J by 1 base, 4 bases remained unmatched. CDR3 length: 16 residues. The germline gives CDR1 SGHRS, CDR2 YFSETQ. The CDR3 region is CASSLSRTGGTDTQYF. Written as DNA, the CDR3 is TGCGCCAGCAGCTTGTCCCGGACAGGGGGCACAGATACGCAGTATTTT.

This chain joins TRBV2 and TRBJ2-5; weak D call: TRBD2 (6 bases). The CDR3 totals 13 residues. V dropped 7 bases and J dropped 4 bases, with 13 bases sitting between them. Germline V gene sequence: CDR1 SNHLY, CDR2 FYNNEI. The CDR3, as DNA: TGTGCCAGCACCCAGGGAGGTGGAGAGACCCAGTACTTC. Translating gives CASTQGGGETQYF.

V gene TRBV29-1 combines with J gene TRBJ2-7; D is perhaps TRBD1 (5 bases). V was clipped by 5 bases and J by 1 base, with 12 bases between them. CDR1 SQVTM and CDR2 ANQGSEA come from the germline V gene. The CDR3 has 13 amino acids. The DNA for the CDR3 is TGCAGCGTTCCCGGTCCAGGGTCCTACGAGCAGTACTTC. This gives the protein CSVPGPGSYEQYF.

The J gene is TRBJ2-7, the V gene TRBV7-2; 7 nucleotides align to TRBD1. Germline V gives CDR1 SGHTA, CDR2 FQGNSA. The J segment lost 3 bases and the V segment lost 5 bases, leaving 7 bases of the junction unmatched. CDR3 length: 14 residues. As DNA, the CDR3 is TGTGCCAGCAGCAGGGGGCGTAACATCTACGAGCAGTACTTC. Translation: CASSRGRNIYEQYF.

The V and J genes are TRBV7-2 and TRBJ2-1, with D unresolved. This CDR3 region has 15 residues. The germline V gene encodes CDR1 SGHTA and CDR2 FQGNSA. V was cut by 5 bases and J by 0 bases, with 11 bases left in between. The CDR3, as DNA: TGTGCCAGCAGCACCAGGACGCGCTCCTACAATGAGCAGTTCTTC. Protein product: CASSTRTRSYNEQFF.

The chain carries TRBV6-5 and TRBJ1-2, with 10 bases aligning to TRBD1. J was trimmed by 5 bases and V by 2 bases; bases with no gene match: 8. Per the germline V gene, CDR1 is MNHEY and CDR2 is SVGAGI. There are 16 residues in the CDR3. The CDR3 loop reads CASSYVGTGAGYGYTF. For the CDR3, the DNA is TGTGCCAGCAGTTACGTAGGGACAGGGGCGGGTTATGGCTACACCTTC.

V and J are TRBV7-2 and TRBJ1-4; maybe TRBD1 (6 bases). V shed 5 bases and J shed 4 bases, with 11 bases lying between them. Germline V gives CDR1 SGHTA, CDR2 FQGNSA. This CDR3 has 14 residues. Written as DNA, the CDR3 is TGTGCCAGCAGCGCCGGACAGCTTAATGAAAAACTGTTTTTT. Translating gives CASSAGQLNEKLFF.

This rearrangement joins TRBV5-5 to TRBJ2-1; 7 positions agree with TRBD2. The junction had 14 bases not matched to a gene; V was cut back by 4 bases and J by 7 bases. The CDR3 length is 16 residues. The germline gives CDR1 SGHKS, CDR2 YYEKEE (reference sequence). As DNA, the CDR3 is TGTGCCAGCAGCCCCCTGGCGGGGGAGATAGGGAATGAGCAGTTCTTC. This codes for CASSPLAGEIGNEQFF.

This clone was detected once. J is TRBJ1-4 and V is TRBV18; 9 bases line up with TRBD1. Per the germline V gene, CDR1 is KGHSH and CDR2 is LQKENI. V gave up 5 bases and J gave up 4 bases; unmatched junction bases: 5. The CDR3 runs to 15 residues. The CDR3 reads CASSMDRGDNEKLFF. The CDR3 DNA reads TGTGCCAGCTCAATGGACAGGGGCGATAATGAAAAACTGTTTTTT. The full variable domain, in which reference TRBV18 and TRBJ1-4 provide the parts outside the CDR3, is NAGVMQNPRHLVRRRGQEARLRCSPMKGHSHVYWYRQLPEEGLKFMVYLQKENIIDESGMPKERFSAEFPKEGPSILRIQQVVRGDSAAYFCASSMDRGDNEKLFFGSGTQLSVL.

The chain employs TRBV19 and TRBJ1-5; TRBD1 agrees at 9 bases. This CDR3 spans 16 amino acids. CDR1 and CDR2 from the germline V gene are LNHDA and SQIVND (reference sequence). Trimming removed 6 bases from V and 4 bases from J; junction bases left unmatched: 10. The chain's CDR3 is CASRAHGGQGNQPQHF. CDR3 nucleotide sequence: TGTGCCAGTAGAGCCCATGGGGGACAGGGTAATCAGCCCCAGCATTTT. Together with reference TRBV19 and TRBJ1-5, the CDR3 gives the full variable domain: DGGITQSPKYLFRKEGQNVTLSCEQNLNHDAMYWYRQDPGQGLRLIYYSQIVNDFQKGDIAEGYSVSREKKESFPLTVTSAQKNPTAFYLCASRAHGGQGNQPQHFGDGTRLSIL.

This clone was detected once. J is TRBJ2-3 and V is TRBV5-1; 8 positions match TRBD1. This CDR3 region has 18 residues. J was trimmed by 3 bases and V by 2 bases; bases with no gene match: 14. Germline values: CDR1 SGHRS, CDR2 YFSETQ. The CDR3 DNA is TGCGCCAGCAGCTTCTCCCCCGGGGCAGGGGGCGAGACAGATACGCAGTATTTT. This sequence encodes CASSFSPGAGGETDTQYF.

J is TRBJ2-5 and V is TRBV19, with TRBD2 matching 9 bases. This CDR3 is 13 amino acids long. The germline V gene has CDR1 LNHDA and CDR2 SQIVND (reference sequence). The trim removed 8 bases at V and 5 bases at J, leaving 6 bases unmatched. In DNA form, the CDR3 reads TGTGCCAGTGGTAGCGGGGGCTTGGAGACCCAGTACTTC. Translated: CASGSGGLETQYF. Together with reference TRBV19 and TRBJ2-5, the CDR3 gives the full variable domain: DGGITQSPKYLFRKEGQNVTLSCEQNLNHDAMYWYRQDPGQGLRLIYYSQIVNDFQKGDIAEGYSVSREKKESFPLTVTSAQKNPTAFYLCASGSGGLETQYFGPGTRLLVL.

The chain employs TRBV6-1 and TRBJ2-4; either TRBD1 or TRBD2 may fit D (5 bases each). The CDR3 loop spans 14 amino acids. The V end was cut by 6 bases, the J end by 2 bases, with 11 bases between. Germline CDR1 MNHNS, CDR2 SASEGT. Here the CDR3 DNA reads TGTGCCAGCAGCGGGACGGGAACCAAAAACATTCAGTACTTC. This gives the protein CASSGTGTKNIQYF.

J is TRBJ2-3 and V is TRBV5-1; TRBD2 matches 7 bases. The trim removed 0 bases at V and 5 bases at J, leaving 3 bases unmatched. CDR1 SGHRS and CDR2 YFSETQ come from the germline V gene. The CDR3 extends over 14 amino acids. The CDR3 sequence is CASSLASSGDTQYF. The CDR3 DNA reads as TGCGCCAGCAGCTTGGCGTCTAGCGGAGATACGCAGTATTTT.

The DNA for the CDR3 is TGTGCCATCCTGGCGGGGGGCCAGTCCGGGGAGCTGTTTTTT. The encoded protein is CAILAGGQSGELFF. The chain carries TRBV10-3 and TRBJ2-2; 8 bases are a match to TRBD2. V was pared by 8 bases and J by 6 bases, with 8 bases of the junction left unmatched. The germline V gene encodes CDR1 ENHRY and CDR2 SYGVKD. This CDR3 region has 14 residues.

This chain uses TRBV19 with TRBJ1-1; 8 nucleotides match TRBD1. The germline CDR1 and CDR2 sequences are LNHDA and SQIVND (reference sequence). The CDR3 is 16 residues long. J was trimmed by 1 base and V by 2 bases; bases with no gene match: 6. For the CDR3, the DNA is TGTGCCAGTAGTATACCACCCGGGACAGGGAACACTGAAGCTTTCTTT. This encodes CASSIPPGTGNTEAFF.

The chain combines TRBV11-2 with TRBJ2-7; D is perhaps TRBD2 (6 bases). CDR3 length: 13 amino acids. The germline CDR1 and CDR2 sequences are SGHAT and FQNNGV. The V and J ends lost 5 bases and 5 bases respectively, with 13 bases between them. The DNA of the CDR3 is TGTGCCAGCAGCGAGGGACTCGTACACGAGCAGTACTTC. Translation gives CASSEGLVHEQYF.

V usage is TRBV5-4 and J usage is TRBJ1-4, with 7 bases aligning to TRBD1. Germline V gene sequence: CDR1 SGHNT, CDR2 YYREEE (reference sequence). CDR3 length: 14 amino acids. The V segment lost 3 bases and the J segment 5 bases; nucleotides outside the gene matches: 4. The CDR3 nucleotides read TGTGCCAGCAGCTACGGGACAGAAAATGAAAAACTGTTTTTT. Its translation: CASSYGTENEKLFF.